This TCR beta chain stems from a study of T cells in localized non-small cell lung cancer. Study results and caveats: Exceeding tumor, uninvolved adjacent lung had the highest T cell clonality. Owing to sequencing of a solitary tumor region, heterogeneity cannot be discounted. The appearance of a median approximately 61 of the top 100 tumor clones was seen in adjacent lung.

Germline CDR1 PRHDT, CDR2 FYEKMQ (reference sequence). The J segment lost 5 bases and the V segment lost 3 bases, leaving 7 bases of the junction unmatched. The CDR3 sequence is 15 residues long. Method: immunoSEQ multiplex PCR; TCRdb's copy keeps in-frame clones and lacks some. The repertoire consists of 23,000 or so clones, with roughly 87% occurring once and the leading ten covering 25% to 30%. On this clone itself: Its antigen is currently unknown.

This TCR derives from a male donor older than 55 with stage II lung adenocarcinoma. The J gene is TRBJ2-5, the V gene TRBV13; TRBD1 aligns across 9 bases. The sequencing used peripheral blood mononuclear cells, collected before any cancer treatment. The CDR3 loop is CASSFLDRGRETQYF. CDR3 sequence (DNA): TGTGCCAGCAGCTTTCTGGACAGGGGTCGGGAGACCCAGTACTTC.